The 25 T cell receptor beta chains listed next were all sequenced from one sample in a study of beta chain features in type 1 diabetes. Findings and limits, study-wide: Shortening that was moderate but significant affected the TCRB CDR3s of Type 1 diabetes patients in all four CD4+ subsets.

Their antigens are not known. Investigators reverse transcribed all isolated RNA, so they sequenced expressed TCRB transcripts. Produced via immunoSEQ multiplex PCR; TCRdb's table is partial and in-frame only. The repertoire has about 270,000 clones, approximately 15% of them found once; the top ten carry over 0.015%. The sample consisted of naive CD4+ T cells from blood. Source of these receptors: a man aged 25-45 years with type 1 diabetes.

The chain is built from TRBV19 and TRBJ2-3; D not resolved. The CDR3 covers 16 residues. Germline CDR1 is LNHDA and CDR2 is SQIVND (reference sequence). Trimming took off 4 bases at V and 2 bases at J, with 16 bases between the two ends. This CDR3 reads CASSRAPHIPTDTQYF. Here the CDR3 DNA reads TGTGCCAGTAGTAGGGCCCCTCACATCCCCACAGATACGCAGTATTTT.

This clone has only a few counts. The chain uses TRBV7-9 and TRBJ2-7; 7 bases map to TRBD1. The CDR3 runs 15 residues. Trimming took 5 bases from V and 4 from J; bases not matched to a gene: 11. Per germline, CDR1 SEHNR and CDR2 FQNEAQ (reference sequence). The CDR3 region is CASSLGQATLYEQYF. In DNA form, the CDR3 reads TGTGCCAGCAGCCTCGGACAGGCCACTCTTTACGAGCAGTACTTC.

This clone was recorded a few times. Other DNA sequences in this specimen translate into the identical CDR3. In nucleotides, the CDR3 is TGTGCCAGCAGTTTACGGGAGACCTACAATGAGCAGTTCTTC. Translated, it gives CASSLRETYNEQFF. The gene calls are TRBV28 and TRBJ2-1; TRBD2 might be the D (6 bases). Looked up from germline, CDR1 is MDHEN and CDR2 is SYDVKM. CDR3 length: 14 amino acids. Trimming left V 2 bases short and J 2 bases short, with 7 bases between.

The rearrangement links TRBV6-4 to TRBJ1-3; no definite D call. Trimming stripped 5 bases from V and 3 bases from J, with 8 bases between. CDR1 is MRHNA and CDR2 is SNTAGT in the germline V gene. The CDR3 is made up of 13 amino acids. CDR3 residues: CASSQEIGNTIYF. CDR3 bases: TGTGCCAGCAGTCAGGAAATTGGAAACACCATATATTTT.

This clone was observed a few times. V and J are TRBV4-2 and TRBJ2-7; 10 bases line up with TRBD2. This CDR3 contains 15 residues. V dropped 1 base and J dropped 5; count of bases not matched to a gene: 5. Germline assignment: CDR1 LGHNA and CDR2 YNFKEQ. The CDR3 DNA is TGTGCCAGCAGCCAAGTTACTAGCGGGAACAACGAGCAGTACTTC. Protein sequence: CASSQVTSGNNEQYF.

This chain links TRBV4-3 with TRBJ2-5, with a possible D match to TRBD2 (5 bases). V dropped 0 bases and J dropped 10 bases, with 12 bases sitting between them. The germline V gene has CDR1 LGHNA and CDR2 YSLEER. The CDR3 sequence is 13 residues long. The CDR3 is CASSQDRKGSQYF. The CDR3 region has the DNA TGCGCCAGCAGCCAAGATAGGAAAGGGAGCCAGTACTTC.

The chain combines TRBV19 with TRBJ1-2, with no clear D. The CDR3 extends over 13 amino acids. Germline V gene sequence: CDR1 LNHDA, CDR2 SQIVND (reference sequence). Between the trimmed V and J ends, which lost 3 bases and 7 bases, there was a span of 12 bases. The CDR3 bases are TGTGCCAGTAGTATCCGAGGGAATCGTGGCTACACCTTC. The encoded protein is CASSIRGNRGYTF.

This clone was recorded a few times. CDR3 sequence reads: CASSPAAGGETQYF. CDR3 nucleotides: TGTGCCAGCTCACCAGCGGCCGGTGGAGAGACCCAGTACTTC. The rearrangement joins TRBV18 to TRBJ2-5, with unresolved D. The ends were cut back, 2 bases at V and 4 bases at J, with 11 bases in the middle. Germline lookup yields CDR1 KGHSH and CDR2 LQKENI. The CDR3 sequence is 14 residues long.

This clone was seen a few times. The rearrangement joins TRBV4-2 to TRBJ2-1, with 8 bases matching TRBD2. V dropped 2 bases and J dropped 0; count of bases not matched to a gene: 3. This CDR3 is 16 amino acids long. In germline, CDR1 is LGHNA, CDR2 YNFKEQ. CDR3 in amino acids: CASSQPGLGSYNEQFF. The DNA for the CDR3 is TGTGCCAGCAGCCAACCGGGACTAGGCTCCTACAATGAGCAGTTCTTC.

V usage is TRBV14 and J usage is TRBJ2-1, with 10 bases that match TRBD2. CDR1 and CDR2 from the germline V gene are SGHDN and FVKESK. This CDR3 has 15 residues. With V trimmed by 4 bases and J by 5 bases, 5 bases remained unmatched. DNA of the CDR3: TGTGCCAGCAGCCGGGCTAGCGGGGGAGACAATGAGCAGTTCTTC. Encoded protein: CASSRASGGDNEQFF.

V is TRBV7-9 and J is TRBJ2-7; 9 bases are a match to TRBD2. Trimming at V came to 5 bases and at J to 3 bases, leaving 8 bases not matched to a gene. The CDR3 has 15 amino acids. The germline V gene has CDR1 SEHNR and CDR2 FQNEAQ (reference sequence). CDR3 in DNA: TGTGCCAGCAGCACAATAATAGCGGGAGTCTACGAGCAGTACTTC. Protein sequence: CASSTIIAGVYEQYF.

There are a few counts of this clone. Here the CDR3 reads CASITGGSYNEQFF. The CDR3 nucleotides read TGTGCCAGCATCACGGGGGGATCCTACAATGAGCAGTTCTTC. The chain has TRBV21-1 and TRBJ2-1; whether TRBD2, the table's D call, matches the DNA was not checked. TRBV21-1 is termed a pseudogene. This CDR3 comprises 14 residues.

This clone was seen more than once but under ten times. This chain uses TRBV7-3 with TRBJ1-2, with D maybe TRBD1 (6 bases). The V gene's germline CDR1 is SGHTA and CDR2 FQGTGA. V was pared by 2 bases and J by 4 bases, with 8 bases between. CDR3 length: 13 residues. In DNA, the CDR3 is TGTGCCAGCAGCTTAGGGACACCCTATGGCTACACCTTC. This sequence encodes CASSLGTPYGYTF.

This clone was found a few times. The V gene is TRBV9, the J gene TRBJ2-5, with TRBD2 matching 7 bases. The CDR3 is made up of 15 amino acids. CDR1 is SGDLS and CDR2 is YYNGEE in the germline V gene. V was pared by 2 bases and J by 5 bases, with 9 bases of the junction left unmatched. In nucleotides, the CDR3 is TGTGCCAGCAGCGTTCGGGCGGGAGCTTCGGAGACCCAGTACTTC. Its translation is CASSVRAGASETQYF. The whole variable domain, filled in from reference TRBV9 and TRBJ2-5, reads DSGVTQTPKHLITATGQRVTLRCSPRSGDLSVYWYQQSLDQGLQFLIQYYNGEERAKGNILERFSAQQFPDLHSELNLSSLELGDSALYFCASSVRAGASETQYFGPGTRLLVL.

The rearrangement uses TRBV7-2 and TRBJ2-7; 7 positions agree with TRBD1. Trimming at V came to 1 base and at J to 3 bases, leaving 9 bases not matched to a gene. The length of the CDR3 is 16 residues. Germline V gives CDR1 SGHTA, CDR2 FQGNSA. The CDR3 bases are TGTGCCAGCAGCTTAGAGGGGACAGCCCTTTACTACGAGCAGTACTTC. This translates into CASSLEGTALYYEQYF.

This clone was detected a few times. V is TRBV14 and J is TRBJ1-1; D call uncertain. Germline CDR1 SGHDN, CDR2 FVKESK. This CDR3 spans 12 amino acids. V gave up 7 bases and J gave up 5 bases, with 11 bases separating them. The DNA of the CDR3 is TGTGCCAGCAAGGTCCAGGAAACTGAAGCTTTCTTT. Amino acids: CASKVQETEAFF.

This chain links TRBV7-9 with TRBJ2-7; 11 nucleotides align to TRBD2. The CDR3 has 15 residues. From germline, CDR1 is SEHNR and CDR2 FQNEAQ (reference sequence). The V and J ends lost 5 bases and 2 bases, in that order; junction bases with no gene match: 5. This CDR3 is CASSPTSGRPYEQYF. The CDR3 region has the DNA TGTGCCAGCAGCCCAACTAGCGGGAGACCCTACGAGCAGTACTTC.

This clone was counted between two and nine times. V usage is TRBV6-1 and J usage is TRBJ2-2; 9 bases agree with TRBD1. Germline V gene sequence: CDR1 MNHNS, CDR2 SASEGT. The CDR3 contains 14 residues. The trim removed 9 bases at V and 2 bases at J, leaving 4 bases unmatched. CDR3 bases: TGTGCCAGTGAACAGGGGGCTAACACCGGGGAGCTGTTTTTT. Protein: CASEQGANTGELFF.

Details on this clone: Other DNA sequences of this sample code for an identical CDR3. J is TRBJ2-5 and V is TRBV5-1; tentative D call: TRBD1 (6 bases). V was clipped by 0 bases and J by 5 bases, with 11 bases between them. The CDR3 has 14 amino acids. Germline CDR1 is SGHRS and CDR2 is YFSETQ. The CDR3 region has the DNA TGCGCCAGCAGCTTGGGGCAGGGGTTGGAGACCCAGTACTTC. Its protein is CASSLGQGLETQYF.

This clone was detected only a few times. The chain uses TRBV5-1 and TRBJ2-1; D gene unclear. The CDR3 is 12 residues long. V was shortened by 0 bases and J by 5 bases, with 3 bases between the two germline ends. Germline lookup yields CDR1 SGHRS and CDR2 YFSETQ. CDR3 nucleotide sequence: TGCGCCAGCAGCTTGGGAGACAATGAGCAGTTCTTC. The encoded protein is CASSLGDNEQFF.

The V call is TRBV6-6, the J call TRBJ2-7; D is perhaps TRBD1 (6 bases). The germline V gene encodes CDR1 MNHNY and CDR2 SVGAGI (reference sequence). V was shortened by 2 bases and J by 7 bases, with 15 bases between the two germline ends. CDR3 size: 14 residues. The CDR3 DNA is TGTGCCAGCAGTTACAGTGGACAGAAGGGGGAGCAGTACTTC. Amino acids: CASSYSGQKGEQYF.

V and J are TRBV28 and TRBJ1-5; possible D gene TRBD1, 5 bases. The CDR3 covers 14 residues. V gave up 6 bases and J gave up 7 bases, with 16 bases separating them. Germline CDR1 is MDHEN and CDR2 is SYDVKM. As DNA, the CDR3 is TGTGCCAGCAGCCCCCCCCAGGGCTGGCAGCCCCAGCATTTT. Protein: CASSPPQGWQPQHF. The complete variable domain, with remaining parts taken from reference TRBV28 and TRBJ1-5, reads DVKVTQSSRYLVKRTGEKVFLECVQDMDHENMFWYRQDPGLGLRLIYFSYDVKMKEKGDIPEGYSVSREKKERFSLILESASTNQTSMYLCASSPPQGWQPQHFGDGTRLSIL.

A few counts support this clone. The chain carries TRBV2 and TRBJ1-4, with D tentatively TRBD1 (6 bases). The CDR3 loop spans 14 amino acids. Germline loops: CDR1 SNHLY, CDR2 FYNNEI. V gave up 4 bases and J gave up 8 bases, with 14 bases separating them. The CDR3: CASSVFGGPEKLFF. As DNA, the CDR3 is TGTGCCAGCAGTGTTTTCGGGGGGCCCGAAAAACTGTTTTTT.

V gene TRBV27 combines with J gene TRBJ1-2; D not resolved. The CDR3 sequence is 11 residues long. Trimming removed 7 bases at V and 4 bases at J, with 7 bases between. Germline CDR1 MNHEY, CDR2 SMNVEV (reference sequence). DNA for the CDR3: TGTGCCAGCAAGGGAGTCTATGGCTACACCTTC. This codes for CASKGVYGYTF.

V gene TRBV4-3 combines with J gene TRBJ1-2; D uncertain. CDR3 length: 16 residues. V lost 0 bases to trimming and J lost 6 bases, with 17 bases between them. Germline V CDR1 and CDR2: LGHNA, YSLEER. The CDR3 DNA reads TGCGCCAGCAGCCAAGACGGTCATGCAGCGTTCAATGGCTACACCTTC. This codes for CASSQDGHAAFNGYTF.